Below, 27 T cell receptor beta chains from the same sample are listed, as sequenced in a study of PD-1 blockade in classical Hodgkin lymphoma. Method: immunoSEQ multiplex PCR; TCRdb's copy keeps in-frame clones and lacks some. The sample yields 20,000 to 25,000 clones, approximately 94% seen once. Time point of the sample: newly diagnosed, previously untreated cHL patient sample. The sample was peripheral blood mononuclear cells (PBMCs). Receptors were obtained from a human donor with classical Hodgkin lymphoma.

V and J are TRBV9 and TRBJ1-1, with 8 bases fitting TRBD1. The junction had 6 bases not matched to a gene; V was cut back by 7 bases and J by 4 bases. Germline V gene sequence: CDR1 SGDLS, CDR2 YYNGEE. The CDR3 is 13 amino acids. CDR3 in amino acids: CASGQTGGTEAFF. For the CDR3, the DNA is TGTGCCAGCGGACAAACAGGGGGCACTGAAGCTTTCTTT.

The chain has TRBV7-9 and TRBJ2-1; D is unclear. CDR3 length equals 16 residues. Germline loops: CDR1 SEHNR, CDR2 FQNEAQ (reference sequence). V dropped 5 bases and J dropped 0 bases, with 14 bases sitting between them. Written as DNA, the CDR3 is TGTGCCAGCAGCCCATCAGGCTGGAGCTCCTACAATGAGCAGTTCTTC. This gives the protein CASSPSGWSSYNEQFF.

The rearrangement joins TRBV19 to TRBJ2-7; 13 positions agree with TRBD2. There are 17 residues in the CDR3. Germline lookup yields CDR1 LNHDA and CDR2 SQIVND (reference sequence). The V segment lost 3 bases and the J segment 2 bases; nucleotides outside the gene matches: 7. CDR3 sequence reads: CASSIVTSGGTTYEQYF. For the CDR3, the DNA is TGTGCCAGTAGTATCGTGACTAGCGGGGGGACAACCTACGAGCAGTACTTC.

Only a few counts were recorded for this clone. The V and J genes are TRBV27 and TRBJ2-5; 8 bases line up with TRBD2. Germline lookup yields CDR1 MNHEY and CDR2 SMNVEV (reference sequence). The CDR3 consists of 15 residues. The trim removed 1 base at V and 5 bases at J, leaving 6 bases unmatched. CDR3 region: CASSLLRGGPETQYF. The CDR3, as DNA: TGTGCCAGCAGTTTATTACGGGGGGGCCCGGAGACCCAGTACTTC.

V usage is TRBV29-1 and J usage is TRBJ2-5; 9 nucleotides line up with TRBD1. V was pared by 5 bases and J by 4 bases, with 8 bases of the junction left unmatched. Germline assignment: CDR1 SQVTM and CDR2 ANQGSEA. This CDR3 is built from 14 residues. CDR3 coding DNA: TGCAGCGTTCAGGACAGGGGTAGGCGAGAGACCCAGTACTTC. Its translation: CSVQDRGRRETQYF.

The gene calls are TRBV7-6 and TRBJ2-7; no firm D call. The CDR3 has 14 amino acids. Germline CDR1 and CDR2: SGHVS and FNYEAQ. V was clipped by 1 base and J by 5 bases, with 12 bases between them. DNA of the CDR3: TGTGCCAGCAGCTTAGGGGGTAGTAGAAACGAGCAGTACTTC. Translated, it gives CASSLGGSRNEQYF.

This chain connects TRBV4-2 to TRBJ2-1, with 10 bases matching TRBD2. Trimming removed 2 bases from V and 4 bases from J; junction bases left unmatched: 8. The CDR3 is 17 amino acids. CDR1 and CDR2 (germline): LGHNA, YNFKEQ. DNA for the CDR3: TGTGCCAGCAGCCAATTTTCCGCAGCGGGGGGGTACAATGAGCAGTTCTTC. It encodes CASSQFSAAGGYNEQFF.

The chain uses TRBV28 and TRBJ1-5; 7 bases fit TRBD1. The V gene's germline CDR1 is MDHEN and CDR2 SYDVKM. This CDR3 comprises 16 residues. The V segment lost 1 base and the J segment 4 bases; nucleotides outside the gene matches: 7. The CDR3 spells CASSLYRGVGNQPQHF. The CDR3 DNA sequence: TGTGCCAGCAGTTTATACAGGGGAGTCGGGAATCAGCCCCAGCATTTT.

The chain has TRBV19 and TRBJ2-7; tentative D call: TRBD1 (6 bases). V dropped 4 bases and J dropped 0 bases, with 10 bases sitting between them. CDR3 length equals 14 residues. Germline V gene lookup returns CDR1 LNHDA and CDR2 SQIVND (reference sequence). The chain's CDR3 is CASSTEDSSYEQYF. DNA of the CDR3: TGTGCCAGTAGTACCGAGGACAGCTCCTACGAGCAGTACTTC.

This chain links TRBV4-2 with TRBJ1-3, with D tentatively TRBD1 (5 bases). V shed 4 bases and J shed 0 bases, with 13 bases lying between them. This CDR3 has 16 residues. Germline V CDR1 and CDR2: LGHNA, YNFKEQ. DNA of the CDR3: TGTGCCAGCAGCCTACGGGGACCGAGCTCTGGAAACACCATATATTTT. This encodes CASSLRGPSSGNTIYF.

V usage is TRBV7-3 and J usage is TRBJ2-2; TRBD1 matches 8 bases. Losses at the gene ends were 0 bases for V and 7 bases for J; bases not matched to a gene: 7. This CDR3 region has 16 residues. CDR1 is SGHTA and CDR2 is FQGTGA in the germline V gene. CDR3 sequence (DNA): TGTGCCAGCAGCTTAACCCCTAACAGGGGGTTCGGGGAGCTGTTTTTT. Residues: CASSLTPNRGFGELFF.

V gene TRBV6-5 combines with J gene TRBJ1-2, with 7 bases aligning to TRBD1. CDR3 length: 13 residues. Germline V gene lookup returns CDR1 MNHEY and CDR2 SVGAGI. J was trimmed by 4 bases and V by 5 bases; bases with no gene match: 4. In nucleotides, the CDR3 is TGTGCCAGCAGTGACACAGGGGCCTATGGCTACACCTTC. Its translation is CASSDTGAYGYTF.

This sequence joins TRBV27 and TRBJ2-7; tentative D call: TRBD1 (7 bases). V was cut by 7 bases and J by 0 bases, with 16 bases left in between. The CDR3 contains 15 residues. From germline, CDR1 is MNHEY and CDR2 SMNVEV (reference sequence). CDR3 nucleotide sequence: TGTGCCAGCATGCCCCAGGGGGGCTTCTCCTACGAGCAGTACTTC. It translates to CASMPQGGFSYEQYF.

The rearrangement links TRBV5-4 to TRBJ1-2; 7 bases agree with TRBD1. Looked up from germline, CDR1 is SGHNT and CDR2 is YYREEE (reference sequence). The J segment lost 7 bases and the V segment lost 5 bases, leaving 8 bases of the junction unmatched. There are 13 residues in the CDR3. The chain's CDR3 is CASREGGLGGYTF. In nucleotides, the CDR3 is TGTGCCAGCAGAGAAGGGGGCCTGGGTGGCTACACCTTC.

This rearrangement joins TRBV5-1 to TRBJ1-2, with 8 bases lining up with TRBD1. Losses at the gene ends were 0 bases for V and 8 bases for J; bases not matched to a gene: 6. Germline CDR1 SGHRS, CDR2 YFSETQ. CDR3 length equals 14 residues. This CDR3 reads CASSLGQGSWGYTF. The CDR3 coding sequence is TGCGCCAGCAGCTTGGGACAGGGGTCTTGGGGCTACACCTTC.

The CDR3 sequence: CASSLGVRQEPNEQFF. The CDR3 DNA is TGTGCCAGCAGCTTAGGGGTACGACAGGAACCTAATGAGCAGTTCTTC. J is TRBJ2-1 and V is TRBV11-2; D is possibly TRBD1 (6 bases). This CDR3 contains 16 residues. The V gene's germline CDR1 is SGHAT and CDR2 FQNNGV. Trimming took off 1 base at V and 7 bases at J, with 17 bases between the two ends.

This chain links TRBV19 with TRBJ1-2; 7 nucleotides match TRBD1. V was pared by 6 bases and J by 3 bases, with 4 bases of the junction left unmatched. The V gene's germline CDR1 is LNHDA and CDR2 SQIVND (reference sequence). The CDR3 length is 13 residues. The CDR3 protein is CASRRQGYYGYTF. The CDR3 nucleotides are TGTGCCAGTAGAAGACAGGGCTACTATGGCTACACCTTC.

The chain couples TRBV11-2 to TRBJ2-5; 11 nucleotides agree with TRBD2. Germline CDR1 and CDR2: SGHAT and FQNNGV. This CDR3 region has 16 residues. With 1 base clipped from V and 0 bases from J, the junction kept 1 base outside the gene matches. CDR3 nucleotides: TGTGCCAGCAGCTTAGCTAGCGGGGGGAACCAAGAGACCCAGTACTTC. As protein: CASSLASGGNQETQYF.

The chain couples TRBV27 to TRBJ2-1; D is possibly TRBD1 or TRBD2 (5 bases each). There are 13 residues in the CDR3. Trimming cost V 6 bases and J 5 bases, with 11 bases left between them. Germline CDR1 reads MNHEY; CDR2 reads SMNVEV (reference sequence). The CDR3 nucleotides read TGTGCCAGCAGCAAGGGACCCCACAATGAGCAGTTCTTC. Protein: CASSKGPHNEQFF.

The chain recombines TRBV6-4 with TRBJ1-3; TRBD1 is a possible D gene (5 bases). CDR1 MRHNA and CDR2 SNTAGT come from the germline V gene. CDR3 length: 16 amino acids. The V and J ends lost 10 bases and 0 bases respectively, with 19 bases between them. This chain's CDR3 is CATLVGGDNSGNTIYF. CDR3 in DNA: TGTGCCACGCTCGTCGGGGGAGATAACTCTGGAAACACCATATATTTT.

The chain uses TRBV7-9 and TRBJ2-1; 8 bases agree with TRBD1. CDR3 length: 15 amino acids. CDR1 SEHNR and CDR2 FQNEAQ come from the germline V gene (reference sequence). V lost 4 bases and J lost 0; bases outside the gene matches: 2. CDR3 nucleotide sequence: TGTGCCAGCAGCTCGACAGGGGCCTCCTACAATGAGCAGTTCTTC. It codes for CASSSTGASYNEQFF.

The J gene is TRBJ2-2, the V gene TRBV4-1; D assignment may be TRBD1 or TRBD2 (5 bases each). The CDR3 loop spans 17 amino acids. CDR1 and CDR2 (germline): MGHRA, YSYEKL. V was pared by 0 bases and J by 5 bases, with 16 bases between. This CDR3 reads CASSQEGGTGQTGELFF. DNA for the CDR3: TGCGCCAGCAGCCAAGAGGGTGGGACCGGGCAAACCGGGGAGCTGTTTTTT.

This sequence joins TRBV7-8 and TRBJ2-4; 12 nucleotides align to TRBD2. This CDR3 has 17 amino acids. The germline CDR1 and CDR2 sequences are SGHVS and FQNEAQ. With 1 base clipped from V and 8 bases from J, the junction kept 9 bases outside the gene matches. The CDR3 loop reads CASSLGLAGVLGYIQYF. In DNA, the CDR3 is TGTGCCAGCAGCTTAGGACTAGCGGGGGTCTTAGGATACATTCAGTACTTC. The entire variable domain, with the rest obtained from reference TRBV7-8 and TRBJ2-4, is as follows: GAGVSQSPRYKVAKRGQDVALRCDPISGHVSLFWYQQALGQGPEFLTYFQNEAQLDKSGLPSDRFFAERPEGSVSTLKIQRTQQEDSAVYLCASSLGLAGVLGYIQYFGAGTRLSVL.

The CDR3 DNA follows: TGTGCCAGCGTTCATGGAAACACCATATATTTT. Its protein product is CASVHGNTIYF. The chain employs TRBV6-6 and TRBJ1-3; no clear D. The germline V gene has CDR1 MNHNY and CDR2 SVGAGI (reference sequence). CDR3 length equals 11 residues. V lost 8 bases and J 3 bases, leaving 5 bases between the germline ends.

The V gene is TRBV2, the J gene TRBJ2-3; 7 nucleotides match TRBD2. With 6 bases clipped from V and 10 bases from J, the junction kept 4 bases outside the gene matches. Germline CDR1 is SNHLY and CDR2 is FYNNEI. The CDR3 has 11 amino acids. CDR3 region: CASSRTRAQYF. CDR3 sequence (DNA): TGTGCCAGCAGCCGGACTAGAGCGCAGTATTTT.

The CDR3 DNA reads TGTGCCAGCAGCTTAGCGGACGGGAAGACCCAGTACTTC. It translates to CASSLADGKTQYF. The rearrangement joins TRBV7-9 to TRBJ2-5; D is possibly TRBD2 (5 bases). Germline loops: CDR1 SEHNR, CDR2 FQNEAQ (reference sequence). Trimming removed 0 bases from V and 6 bases from J, with 8 bases in between. The CDR3 extends over 13 amino acids.

The V gene is TRBV21-1, the J gene TRBJ2-1; the D call TRBD2 from the table was never checked on the DNA. TRBV21-1 is a documented pseudogene. This CDR3 contains 17 residues. CDR3 nucleotides: TGTGCCAGCAGCCCCCGGACTAGCGGGGGCCCTACCCCTGAGCAGTTCTTC. This codes for CASSPRTSGGPTPEQFF.